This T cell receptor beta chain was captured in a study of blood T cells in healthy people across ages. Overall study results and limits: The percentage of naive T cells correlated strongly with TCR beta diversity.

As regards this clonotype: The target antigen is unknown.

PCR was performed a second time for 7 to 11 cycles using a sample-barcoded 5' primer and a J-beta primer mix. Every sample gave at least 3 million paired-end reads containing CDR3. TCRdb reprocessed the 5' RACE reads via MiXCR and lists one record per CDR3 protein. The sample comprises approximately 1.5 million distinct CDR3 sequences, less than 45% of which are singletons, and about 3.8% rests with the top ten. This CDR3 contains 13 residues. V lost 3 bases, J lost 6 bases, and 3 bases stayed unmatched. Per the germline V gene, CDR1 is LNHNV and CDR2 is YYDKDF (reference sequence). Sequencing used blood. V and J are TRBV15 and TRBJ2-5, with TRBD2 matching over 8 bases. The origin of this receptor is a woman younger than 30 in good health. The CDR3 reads CATSRRGAQTQYF. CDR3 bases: TGTGCCACCAGCAGGCGGGGGGCTCAGACCCAGTACTTC.